What follows describes a single T cell receptor beta chain. Its antigen is not identified. Treatment defined: some 20 received Ad26.COV2.S at low or high dose, single or two shots; 5 received placebo; per-sample allocation not given. Day 63 following the first vaccine or placebo injection was when the samples were taken. This entry belongs to a study of Ad26.COV2.S vaccination and SARS-CoV-2 variants. Study-level background: The COV1001 Ad26.COV2.S trial arm included the donor. Intramuscularly, Ad26.COV2.S was given either once or twice, 56 days apart.

Sequencing used immunoSEQ multiplex PCR; TCRdb keeps in-frame clones, though not all of them. The repertoire holds 350,000 to 500,000 clones, with 90% as singletons. CDR1 is SGHRS and CDR2 is YFSETQ in the germline V gene. V lost 3 bases to trimming and J lost 8 bases, with 22 bases between them. The CDR3 runs 16 residues. Study-level results: CD8+ and CD4+ T cells specific for spike reportedly responded with substantial breadth after vaccination.

This TCR came from a person aged 18-65 years who received the Ad26.COV2.S COVID-19 vaccine or a placebo. The sample consisted of peripheral blood, taken in a trial of Ad26.COV2.S vaccine versus placebo. The chain combines TRBV5-1 with TRBJ2-3; possible D gene TRBD2, 7 bases. The CDR3 DNA follows: TGCGCCAGCAGCTCAGGCGGACTAGGGGGTAGTAGTACGCAGTATTTT. This codes for CASSSGGLGGSSTQYF.